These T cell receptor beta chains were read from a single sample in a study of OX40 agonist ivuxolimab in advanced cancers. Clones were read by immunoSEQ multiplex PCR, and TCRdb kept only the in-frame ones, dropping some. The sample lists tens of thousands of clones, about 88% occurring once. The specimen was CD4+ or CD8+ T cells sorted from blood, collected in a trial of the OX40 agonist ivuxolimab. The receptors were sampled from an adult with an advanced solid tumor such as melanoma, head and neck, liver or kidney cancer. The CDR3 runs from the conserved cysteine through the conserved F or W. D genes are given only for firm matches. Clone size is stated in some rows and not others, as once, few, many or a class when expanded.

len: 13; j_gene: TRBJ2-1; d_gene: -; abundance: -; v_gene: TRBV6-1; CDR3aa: CASSDYDSREQFF
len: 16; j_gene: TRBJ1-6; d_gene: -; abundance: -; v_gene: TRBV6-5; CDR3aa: CASSYRQSSYNSPLHF
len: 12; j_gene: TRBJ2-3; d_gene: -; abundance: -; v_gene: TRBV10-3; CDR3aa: CATGQRSDTQYF
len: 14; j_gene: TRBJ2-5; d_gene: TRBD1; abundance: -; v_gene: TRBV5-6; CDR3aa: CASSRQGTQETQYF
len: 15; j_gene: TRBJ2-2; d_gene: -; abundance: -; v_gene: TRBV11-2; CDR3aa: CASSPTSGHTGELFF
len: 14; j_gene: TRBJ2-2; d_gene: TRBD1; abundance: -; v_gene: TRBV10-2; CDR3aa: CASVGTGNTGELFF
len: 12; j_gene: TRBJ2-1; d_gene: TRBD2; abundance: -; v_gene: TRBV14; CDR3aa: CASSQIAGEQFF
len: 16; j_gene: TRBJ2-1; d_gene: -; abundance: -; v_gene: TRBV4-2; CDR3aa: CASSQLTSRSINEQFF
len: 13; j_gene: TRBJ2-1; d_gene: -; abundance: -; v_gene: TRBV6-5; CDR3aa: CASSRGGRGEQFF
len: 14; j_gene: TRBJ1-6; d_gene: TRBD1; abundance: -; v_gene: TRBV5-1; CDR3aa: CASSLGDRDSPLHF
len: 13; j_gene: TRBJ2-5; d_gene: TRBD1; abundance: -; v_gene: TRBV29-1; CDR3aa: CSVFQGALETQYF
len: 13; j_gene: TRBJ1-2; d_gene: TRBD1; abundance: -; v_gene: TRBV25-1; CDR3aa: CASSDGQDYGYTF
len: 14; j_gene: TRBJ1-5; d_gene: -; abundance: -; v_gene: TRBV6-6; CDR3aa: CASTLGGAGQPQHF
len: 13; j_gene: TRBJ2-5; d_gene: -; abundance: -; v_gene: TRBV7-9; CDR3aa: CASSLRTEETQYF
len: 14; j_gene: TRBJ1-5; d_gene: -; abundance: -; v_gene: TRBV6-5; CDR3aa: CASSYGRSNQPQHF
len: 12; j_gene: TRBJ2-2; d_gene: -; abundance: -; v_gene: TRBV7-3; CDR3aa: CASSFNTGELFF
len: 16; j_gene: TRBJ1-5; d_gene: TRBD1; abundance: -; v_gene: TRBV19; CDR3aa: CASTGQGTGNNQPQHF
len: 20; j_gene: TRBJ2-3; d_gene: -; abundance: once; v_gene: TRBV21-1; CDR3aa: CASSPNSERLAGGLTDTQYF
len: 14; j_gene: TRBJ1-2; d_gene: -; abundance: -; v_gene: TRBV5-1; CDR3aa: CAGLWGLLTGGYTF
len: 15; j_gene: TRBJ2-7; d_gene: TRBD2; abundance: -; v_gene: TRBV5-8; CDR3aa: CASSWDGRSSYEQYF
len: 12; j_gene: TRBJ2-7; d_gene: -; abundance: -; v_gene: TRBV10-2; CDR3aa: CASRNGLNEQYF
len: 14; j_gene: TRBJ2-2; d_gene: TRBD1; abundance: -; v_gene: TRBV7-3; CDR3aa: CASSLGTGTGELFF
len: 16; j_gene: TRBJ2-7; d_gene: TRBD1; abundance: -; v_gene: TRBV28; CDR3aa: CASSPSPGQGRYEQYF
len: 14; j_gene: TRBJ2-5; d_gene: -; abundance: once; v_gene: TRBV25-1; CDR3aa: CASSEYGPVETQYF
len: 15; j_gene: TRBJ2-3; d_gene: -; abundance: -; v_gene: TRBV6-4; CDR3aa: CASSPHGLPTDTQYF
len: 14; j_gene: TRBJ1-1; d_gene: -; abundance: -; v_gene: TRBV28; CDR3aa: CASSFPGLPGTAFF
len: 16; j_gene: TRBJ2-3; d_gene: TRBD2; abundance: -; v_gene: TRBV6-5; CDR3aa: CASSYSGRGSTDTQYF
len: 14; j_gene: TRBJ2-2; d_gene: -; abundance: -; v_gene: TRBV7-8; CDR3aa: CASSLMGYTGELFF
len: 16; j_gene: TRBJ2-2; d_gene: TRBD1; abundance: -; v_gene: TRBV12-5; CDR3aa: CASGPGTGANTGELFF
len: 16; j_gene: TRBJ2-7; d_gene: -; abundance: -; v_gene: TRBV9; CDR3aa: CASSSPGGSQTYEQYF
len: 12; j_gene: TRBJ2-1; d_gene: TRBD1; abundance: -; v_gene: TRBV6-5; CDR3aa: CASSTGGLEQFF